This T cell receptor (beta chain) was identified in a study of STAT5B mutations in CD4+ large granular lymphocyte leukemia. Study-level results: Patient CD4-sorted repertoires looked more clonal than healthy CD4+ repertoires, even without putative leukemic clones. Compared with healthy controls (2/35), patient top clones favored TRBV06 (8/27).

On this clone: Its antigen is still unknown.

Original analysis: Productive clonotypes were detectable down to 2.59 x 10-5 frequency. Here immunoSEQ multiplex PCR was the method, and the copy in TCRdb shows in-frame clones only, minus some. V and J calls and clone size follow that table, whereas D and trimming were derived from the DNA. The sample lists approximately 40,000 clones, 81% seen once, with 3% to 4.5% in the top ten. Unmatched junction bases numbered 5, after V lost 4 bases and J lost 3 bases. CDR1 SGHAT and CDR2 FQDESV come from the germline V gene (reference sequence). This CDR3 is 15 amino acids long. The clonotype comes from a human donor in good health. What was sequenced was CD4+ T cells from blood buffy coats. V usage is TRBV11-1 and J usage is TRBJ2-2; 7 nucleotides match TRBD1. CDR3 sequence (DNA): TGTGCCAGCAGCTCAACAGGGGTGGACACCGGGGAGCTGTTTTTT. Encoded protein: CASSSTGVDTGELFF.